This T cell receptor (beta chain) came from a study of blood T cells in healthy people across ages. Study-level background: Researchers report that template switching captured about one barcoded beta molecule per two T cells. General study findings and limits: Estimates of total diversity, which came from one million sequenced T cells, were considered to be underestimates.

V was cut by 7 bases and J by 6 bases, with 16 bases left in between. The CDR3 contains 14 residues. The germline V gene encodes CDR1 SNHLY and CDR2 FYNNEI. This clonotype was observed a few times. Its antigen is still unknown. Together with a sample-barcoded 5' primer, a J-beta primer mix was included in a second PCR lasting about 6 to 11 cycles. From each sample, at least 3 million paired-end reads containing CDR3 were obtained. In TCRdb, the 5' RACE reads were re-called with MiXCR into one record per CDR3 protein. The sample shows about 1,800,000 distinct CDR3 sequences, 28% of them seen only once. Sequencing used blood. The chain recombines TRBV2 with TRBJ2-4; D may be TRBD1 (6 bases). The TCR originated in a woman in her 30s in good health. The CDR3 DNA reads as TGTGCCAGCACACAGGGTAGGGGGAGAAACATTCAGTACTTC. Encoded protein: CASTQGRGRNIQYF. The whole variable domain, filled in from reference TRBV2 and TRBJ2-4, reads EPEVTQTPSHQVTQMGQEVILRCVPISNHLYFYWYRQILGQKVEFLVSFYNNEISEKSEIFDDQFSVERPDGSNFTLKIRSTKLEDSAMYFCASTQGRGRNIQYFGAGTRLSVL.